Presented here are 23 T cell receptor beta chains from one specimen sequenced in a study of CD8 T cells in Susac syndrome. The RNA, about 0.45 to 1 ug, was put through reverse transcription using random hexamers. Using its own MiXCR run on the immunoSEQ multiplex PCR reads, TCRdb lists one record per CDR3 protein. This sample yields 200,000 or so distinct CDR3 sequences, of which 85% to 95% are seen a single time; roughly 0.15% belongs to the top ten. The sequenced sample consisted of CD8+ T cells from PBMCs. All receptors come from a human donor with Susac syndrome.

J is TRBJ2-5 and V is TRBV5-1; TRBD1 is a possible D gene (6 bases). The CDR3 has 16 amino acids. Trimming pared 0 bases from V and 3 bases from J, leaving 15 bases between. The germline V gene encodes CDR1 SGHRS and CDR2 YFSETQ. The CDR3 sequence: CASSLAQGKIKETQYF. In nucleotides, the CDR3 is TGCGCCAGCAGCTTGGCCCAGGGGAAAATTAAAGAGACCCAGTACTTC.

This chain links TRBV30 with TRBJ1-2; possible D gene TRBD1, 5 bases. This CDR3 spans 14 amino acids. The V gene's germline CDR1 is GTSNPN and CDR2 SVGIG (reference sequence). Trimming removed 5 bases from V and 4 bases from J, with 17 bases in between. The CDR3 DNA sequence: TGTGCCTGGGAGGGGTACCGGGACCGCTATGGCTACACCTTC. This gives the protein CAWEGYRDRYGYTF. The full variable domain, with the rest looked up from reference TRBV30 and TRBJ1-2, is SQTIHQWPATLVQPVGSPLSLECTVEGTSNPNLYWYRQAAGRGLQLLFYSVGIGQISSEVPQNLSASRPQDRQFILSSKKLLLSDSGFYLCAWEGYRDRYGYTFGSGTRLTVV.

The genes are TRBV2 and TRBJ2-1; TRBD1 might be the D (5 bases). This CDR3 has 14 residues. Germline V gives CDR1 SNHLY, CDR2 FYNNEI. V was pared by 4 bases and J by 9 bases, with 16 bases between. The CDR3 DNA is TGTGCCAGCAGTGCTTCGGAAGGGGAAACTGAGCAGTTCTTC. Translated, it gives CASSASEGETEQFF.

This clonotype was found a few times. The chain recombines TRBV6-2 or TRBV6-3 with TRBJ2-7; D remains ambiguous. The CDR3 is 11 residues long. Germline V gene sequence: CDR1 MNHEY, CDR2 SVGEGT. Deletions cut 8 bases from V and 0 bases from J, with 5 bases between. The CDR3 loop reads CASGVSYEQYF. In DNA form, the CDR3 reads TGTGCCAGCGGTGTCTCCTACGAGCAGTACTTC.

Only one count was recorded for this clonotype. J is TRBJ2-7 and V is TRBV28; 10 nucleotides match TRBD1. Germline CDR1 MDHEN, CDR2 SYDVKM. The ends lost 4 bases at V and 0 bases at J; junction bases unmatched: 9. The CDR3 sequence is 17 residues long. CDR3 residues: CASSSPGQGSSSYEQYF. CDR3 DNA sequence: TGTGCCAGCAGTTCCCCGGGACAGGGGTCGAGCTCCTACGAGCAGTACTTC.

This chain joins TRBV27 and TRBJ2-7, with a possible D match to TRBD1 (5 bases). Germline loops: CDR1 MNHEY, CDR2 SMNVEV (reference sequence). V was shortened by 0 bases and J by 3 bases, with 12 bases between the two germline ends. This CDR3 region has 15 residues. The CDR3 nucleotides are TGTGCCAGCAGTTTATCGCCCAATCAGGGCTACGAGCAGTACTTC. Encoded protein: CASSLSPNQGYEQYF.

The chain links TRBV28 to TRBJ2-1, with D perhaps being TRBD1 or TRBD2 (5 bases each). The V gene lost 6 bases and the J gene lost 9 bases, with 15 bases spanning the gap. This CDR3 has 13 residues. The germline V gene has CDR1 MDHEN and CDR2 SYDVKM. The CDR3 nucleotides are TGTGCCAGCAGACAATTACCGGGGCGTGAGCAGTTCTTC. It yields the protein CASRQLPGREQFF.

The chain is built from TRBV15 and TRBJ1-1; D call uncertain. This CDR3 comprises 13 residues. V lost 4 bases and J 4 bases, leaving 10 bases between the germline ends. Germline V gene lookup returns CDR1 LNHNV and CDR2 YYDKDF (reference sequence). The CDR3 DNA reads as TGTGCCACCAGCAAAGGGCTGGGCACTGAAGCTTTCTTT. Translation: CATSKGLGTEAFF.

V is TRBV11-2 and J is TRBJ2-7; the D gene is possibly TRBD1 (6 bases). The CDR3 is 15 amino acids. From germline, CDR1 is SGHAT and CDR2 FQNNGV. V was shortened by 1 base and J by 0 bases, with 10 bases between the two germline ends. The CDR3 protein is CASSLVGQNSYEQYF. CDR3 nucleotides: TGTGCCAGCAGCTTAGTCGGACAGAACTCCTACGAGCAGTACTTC.

CDR3 amino acids: CASSPEQGSREQYF. CDR3 coding DNA: TGTGCCAGCAGTCCAGAACAGGGATCCCGGGAGCAGTACTTC. The chain has TRBV28 and TRBJ2-7, with TRBD1 as a possible D gene (6 bases). V was pared by 5 bases and J by 7 bases, with 18 bases between. CDR1 is MDHEN, CDR2 SYDVKM, per germline. The CDR3 sequence is 14 residues long.

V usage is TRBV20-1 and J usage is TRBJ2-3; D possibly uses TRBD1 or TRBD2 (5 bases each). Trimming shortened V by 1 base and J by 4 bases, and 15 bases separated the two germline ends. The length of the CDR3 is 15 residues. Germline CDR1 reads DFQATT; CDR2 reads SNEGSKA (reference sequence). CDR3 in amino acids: CSARATEAGADTQYF. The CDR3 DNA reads TGCAGTGCTAGAGCGACAGAGGCGGGTGCAGATACGCAGTATTTT.

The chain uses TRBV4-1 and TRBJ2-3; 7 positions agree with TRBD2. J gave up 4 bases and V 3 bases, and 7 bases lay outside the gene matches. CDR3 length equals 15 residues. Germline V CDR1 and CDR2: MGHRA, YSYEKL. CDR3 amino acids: CASSQRLAASDTQYF. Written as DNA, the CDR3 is TGCGCCAGCAGCCAGAGGCTAGCGGCTTCAGATACGCAGTATTTT.

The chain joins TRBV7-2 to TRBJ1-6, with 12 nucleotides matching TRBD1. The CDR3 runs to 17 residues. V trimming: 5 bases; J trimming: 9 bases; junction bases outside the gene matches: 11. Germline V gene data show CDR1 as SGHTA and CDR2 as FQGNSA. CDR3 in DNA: TGTGCCAGCAGCAGAGCGGGACAGGGGGCGAAAATTTCACCCCTCCACTTT. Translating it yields CASSRAGQGAKISPLHF.

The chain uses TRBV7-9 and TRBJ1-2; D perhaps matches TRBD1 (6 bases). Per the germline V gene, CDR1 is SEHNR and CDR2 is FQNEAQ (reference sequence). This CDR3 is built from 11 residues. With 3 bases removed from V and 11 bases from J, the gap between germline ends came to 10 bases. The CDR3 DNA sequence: TGTGCCAGCAGCTTTCAGGGGCCATACACCTTC. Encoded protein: CASSFQGPYTF.

The CDR3 coding sequence is TGTGCCAGCAGCGTAGTTCCGCAGCCCTACGAGCAGTTCTTC. It specifies CASSVVPQPYEQFF. The rearrangement links TRBV9 to TRBJ2-1, with no clear D. CDR3 length equals 14 residues. Germline V gene data show CDR1 as SGDLS and CDR2 as YYNGEE. V was cut by 0 bases and J by 10 bases, with 14 bases left in between.

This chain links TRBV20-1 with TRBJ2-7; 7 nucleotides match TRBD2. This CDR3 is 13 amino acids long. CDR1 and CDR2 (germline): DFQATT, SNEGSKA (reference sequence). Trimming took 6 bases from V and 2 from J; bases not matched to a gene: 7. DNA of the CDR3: TGCAGTGCAATCAGCGGGGCAACCTACGAGCAGTACTTC. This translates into CSAISGATYEQYF.

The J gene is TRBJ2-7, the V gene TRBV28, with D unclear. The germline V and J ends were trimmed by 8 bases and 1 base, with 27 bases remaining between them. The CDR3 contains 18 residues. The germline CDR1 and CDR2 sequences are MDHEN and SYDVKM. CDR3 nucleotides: TGTGCCAGCTCAAACGATCCGGGCGTAGAAGCGAGGTCCTACGAGCAGTACTTC. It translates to CASSNDPGVEARSYEQYF.

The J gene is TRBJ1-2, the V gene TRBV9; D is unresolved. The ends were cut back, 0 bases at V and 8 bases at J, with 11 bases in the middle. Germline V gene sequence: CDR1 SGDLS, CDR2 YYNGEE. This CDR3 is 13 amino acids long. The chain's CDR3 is CASSVDQANGYTF. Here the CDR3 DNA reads TGTGCCAGCAGCGTAGACCAAGCCAACGGCTACACCTTC.

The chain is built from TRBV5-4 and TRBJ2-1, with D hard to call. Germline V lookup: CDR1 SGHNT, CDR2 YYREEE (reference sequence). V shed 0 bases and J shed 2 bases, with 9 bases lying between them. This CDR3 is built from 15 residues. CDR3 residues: CASSLGSSTYNEQFF. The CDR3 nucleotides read TGTGCCAGCAGCTTGGGGAGCTCGACCTACAATGAGCAGTTCTTC. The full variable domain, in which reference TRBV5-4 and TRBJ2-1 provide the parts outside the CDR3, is ETGVTQSPTHLIKTRGQQVTLRCSSQSGHNTVSWYQQALGQGPQFIFQYYREEENGRGNFPPRFSGLQFPNYSSELNVNALELDDSALYLCASSLGSSTYNEQFFGPGTRLTVL.

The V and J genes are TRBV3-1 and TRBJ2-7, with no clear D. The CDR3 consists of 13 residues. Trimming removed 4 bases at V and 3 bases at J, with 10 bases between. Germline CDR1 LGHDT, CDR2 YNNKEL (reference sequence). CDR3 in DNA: TGTGCCAGCAGCCCCCTAGGCGGCTACGAGCAGTACTTC. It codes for CASSPLGGYEQYF.

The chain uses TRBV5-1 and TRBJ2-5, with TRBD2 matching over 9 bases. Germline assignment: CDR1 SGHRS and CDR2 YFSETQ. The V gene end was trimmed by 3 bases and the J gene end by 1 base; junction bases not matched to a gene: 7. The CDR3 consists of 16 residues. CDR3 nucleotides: TGCGCCAGCAGCTCTGGGACTAGCTATATCCAAGAGACCCAGTACTTC. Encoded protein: CASSSGTSYIQETQYF.

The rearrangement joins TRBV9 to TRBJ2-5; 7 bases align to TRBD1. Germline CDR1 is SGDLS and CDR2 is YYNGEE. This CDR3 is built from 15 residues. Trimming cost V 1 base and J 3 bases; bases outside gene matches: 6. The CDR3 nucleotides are TGTGCCAGCAGCGTATCCGGGACAGTGGAAGAGACCCAGTACTTC. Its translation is CASSVSGTVEETQYF.

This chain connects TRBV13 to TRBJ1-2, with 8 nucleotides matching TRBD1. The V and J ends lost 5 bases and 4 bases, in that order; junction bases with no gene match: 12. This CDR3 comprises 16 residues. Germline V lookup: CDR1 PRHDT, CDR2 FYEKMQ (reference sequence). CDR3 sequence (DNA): TGTGCCAGCAGCGACCTCCGAGGACAGGGAGTCTATGGCTACACCTTC. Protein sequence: CASSDLRGQGVYGYTF.